These 30 T cell receptor beta chains share one sample of origin, sequenced in a study of shared clonotypes between healthy human individuals (dated by TCRdb to 2018 to 2020). To prepare the library, the immunoSEQ multiplex PCR assay was applied. The table was pulled from immuneACCESS by TCRdb, which kept in-frame rearrangements only. Such tables lose some clones; where checked, under half of the loss comes from unresolved V genes, and the rest has no known cause. Across this sample there are some 2,000,000 clones, with 85% to 95% seen only once. 0.13% of the sample is taken by the ten largest. Material for sequencing was naive CD4+ T cells sorted from blood. What this sample's cell subset or site label stands for: CD45RA+ positively selected. Receptors originate from a man aged 18 to 30 in good health.

This clone was observed a few times. The chain combines TRBV5-1 with TRBJ1-2, with TRBD1 identical over 7 bases. Losses at the gene ends were 4 bases for V and 0 bases for J; bases not matched to a gene: 6. Looked up from germline, CDR1 is SGHRS and CDR2 is YFSETQ. The CDR3 sequence is 15 residues long. As DNA, the CDR3 is TGCGCCAGCAGCGCCGGGGACAGCCCTAACTATGGCTACACCTTC. Its protein is CASSAGDSPNYGYTF.

The chain joins TRBV10-3 to TRBJ2-5, with a possible D match to TRBD2 (6 bases). The CDR3 contains 14 residues. Trimming cost V 2 bases and J 5 bases, with 12 bases left between them. The germline V gene encodes CDR1 ENHRY and CDR2 SYGVKD. The CDR3 protein is CAISERETTETQYF. The DNA of the CDR3 is TGTGCCATCAGTGAGCGGGAGACTACGGAGACCCAGTACTTC.

The chain is built from TRBV9 and TRBJ2-1; possible D gene TRBD2, 6 bases. Trimming took 3 bases from V and 3 from J, leaving 13 bases between them. The CDR3 covers 15 residues. The germline V gene encodes CDR1 SGDLS and CDR2 YYNGEE. DNA of the CDR3: TGTGCCAGCAGCGCATCCGTAGCGGACTACAATGAGCAGTTCTTC. It codes for CASSASVADYNEQFF.

This chain connects TRBV18 to TRBJ2-7; TRBD1 is a possible D gene (6 bases). This CDR3 contains 15 residues. Trimming pared 6 bases from V and 3 bases from J, leaving 18 bases between. Germline CDR1 reads KGHSH; CDR2 reads LQKENI. The CDR3 sequence: CASSVGGGAGYEQYF. In nucleotides, the CDR3 is TGTGCCAGCTCCGTCGGTGGGGGCGCTGGCTACGAGCAGTACTTC.

V gene TRBV27 combines with J gene TRBJ1-2, with a possible D match to TRBD1 (6 bases). CDR1 and CDR2 from the germline V gene are MNHEY and SMNVEV (reference sequence). Trimming left V 1 base short and J 4 bases short, with 13 bases between. The CDR3 runs to 15 residues. CDR3 nucleotide sequence: TGTGCCAGCAGTTTATATCCAGGGGCCTTCTATGGCTACACCTTC. Translation: CASSLYPGAFYGYTF.

This chain links TRBV19 with TRBJ2-3; 7 positions match TRBD1. This CDR3 is 14 amino acids long. Germline CDR1 and CDR2: LNHDA and SQIVND (reference sequence). V shed 3 bases, J shed 1 base, and the junction held 1 base outside the gene matches. CDR3 DNA sequence: TGTGCCAGTAGTATGCAGGGGGGCACAGATACGCAGTATTTT. Protein product: CASSMQGGTDTQYF.

The chain couples TRBV30 to TRBJ1-6; D not resolved. CDR1 is GTSNPN and CDR2 is SVGIG in the germline V gene (reference sequence). V lost 3 bases, J lost 8 bases, and 23 bases lay in between. The CDR3 is 17 amino acids. CDR3 protein: CAWRAGQPYIEHSPLHF. The CDR3 region has the DNA TGTGCCTGGAGAGCAGGCCAGCCTTACATCGAACATTCACCCCTCCACTTT.

The V call is TRBV29-1, the J call TRBJ2-5, with no clear D. Germline CDR1 and CDR2: SQVTM and ANQGSEA. CDR3 length: 13 amino acids. Trimming took 5 bases from V and 3 from J, leaving 13 bases between them. The chain's CDR3 is CSVKTRLKETQYF. Written as DNA, the CDR3 is TGCAGCGTTAAGACGAGGTTGAAAGAGACCCAGTACTTC.

To note about this clone: Other nucleotide sequences in the sample specify the same CDR3. The chain carries TRBV5-4 and TRBJ2-3; unclear D gene. The V and J ends lost 3 bases and 5 bases respectively, with 4 bases between them. CDR1 SGHNT and CDR2 YYREEE come from the germline V gene (reference sequence). CDR3 length: 11 residues. The CDR3 DNA follows: TGTGCCAGCAGCTGGGGAGATACGCAGTATTTT. This translates into CASSWGDTQYF.

The gene calls are TRBV7-9 and TRBJ2-2; D remains ambiguous. This CDR3 has 15 residues. Trimming shortened V by 3 bases and J by 4 bases, and 12 bases separated the two germline ends. The germline V gene has CDR1 SEHNR and CDR2 FQNEAQ (reference sequence). CDR3 sequence reads: CASSLDLSSTGELFF. CDR3 coding DNA: TGTGCCAGCAGCTTGGATCTGAGTAGCACCGGGGAGCTGTTTTTT.

Details on this clone: Being one base from a much bigger clone, this may be a read error. The chain recombines TRBV27 with TRBJ1-2, with a possible D match to TRBD1 (5 bases). CDR1 is MNHEY and CDR2 is SMNVEV in the germline V gene (reference sequence). This CDR3 spans 15 amino acids. The CDR3, as DNA: TGTGCCAGCAGTTTAAGGGGCAGACTAGGCTATGGCCACACCTTC. Its translation: CASSLRGRLGYGHTF.

The chain has TRBV4-1 and TRBJ2-7; no definite D call. V was trimmed by 8 bases and J by 0 bases, leaving 11 bases between them. Germline loops: CDR1 MGHRA, CDR2 YSYEKL. The CDR3 runs to 13 residues. In nucleotides, the CDR3 is TGCGCCAGCTCTACGGCGGCCTCCTACGAGCAGTACTTC. This codes for CASSTAASYEQYF.

The CDR3 here is CASSAISRDRGPGAFF. The CDR3 region has the DNA TGTGCCAGCAGCGCGATATCCCGCGACAGGGGTCCAGGAGCTTTCTTT. The chain joins TRBV11-2 to TRBJ1-1, with 8 bases matching TRBD1. The V gene's germline CDR1 is SGHAT and CDR2 FQNNGV. V dropped 5 bases and J dropped 10; count of bases not matched to a gene: 18. This CDR3 spans 16 amino acids.

The J gene is TRBJ1-2, the V gene TRBV25-1; D ambiguous. Trimming stripped 7 bases from V and 4 bases from J, with 7 bases between. Per germline, CDR1 MGHDK and CDR2 SYGVNS. The CDR3 extends over 11 amino acids. The CDR3: CASTGGYGYTF. The CDR3 DNA reads as TGTGCCAGCACGGGAGGCTATGGCTACACCTTC.

This clone was seen just once. This chain connects TRBV7-9 to TRBJ1-2, with D uncertain. V lost 3 bases to trimming and J lost 1 base, with 6 bases between them. This CDR3 contains 13 residues. Germline-derived CDR1 and CDR2 are SEHNR and FQNEAQ (reference sequence). The chain's CDR3 is CASSFGVNYGYTF. In nucleotides, the CDR3 is TGTGCCAGCAGCTTCGGGGTTAACTATGGCTACACCTTC.

This clone came up a few times. The gene calls are TRBV11-2 and TRBJ1-5, with D unclear. V was cut by 2 bases and J by 4 bases, with 6 bases left in between. This CDR3 is built from 13 residues. The germline V gene has CDR1 SGHAT and CDR2 FQNNGV. The CDR3 bases are TGTGCCAGCAGCTTAAATCGTAATCAGCCCCAGCATTTT. It is translated as CASSLNRNQPQHF.

The V call is TRBV15, the J call TRBJ2-7; the D gene is possibly TRBD2 (5 bases). Looked up from germline, CDR1 is LNHNV and CDR2 is YYDKDF (reference sequence). V shed 3 bases and J shed 6 bases, with 9 bases lying between them. CDR3 length: 12 amino acids. CDR3 in amino acids: CATSRRVGEQYF. CDR3 nucleotides: TGTGCCACCAGCAGGAGGGTTGGCGAGCAGTACTTC.

The J gene is TRBJ1-2, the V gene TRBV28; D unclear. The CDR3 is made up of 12 amino acids. CDR1 is MDHEN, CDR2 SYDVKM, per germline. The V end was cut by 3 bases, the J end by 3 bases, with 5 bases between. The CDR3 sequence is CASSFQYYGYTF. The DNA for the CDR3 is TGTGCCAGCAGTTTTCAGTACTATGGCTACACCTTC.

V usage is TRBV12-5 and J usage is TRBJ1-2; 8 bases align to TRBD1. The CDR3 extends over 14 amino acids. Trimming at V came to 2 bases and at J to 6 bases, leaving 5 bases not matched to a gene. Germline CDR1 and CDR2: LGHNT and FRNRAP. The CDR3 sequence: CASGLTGGTHGYTF. The CDR3 DNA reads as TGTGCTAGTGGTTTGACAGGGGGAACCCATGGCTACACCTTC.

CDR3 region: CASSPVGLAGGPDEQYF. CDR3 in DNA: TGCGCCAGCAGCCCTGTGGGACTAGCGGGGGGGCCGGACGAGCAGTACTTC. The chain joins TRBV4-1 to TRBJ2-7; 16 positions match TRBD2. The CDR3 has 17 residues. The V and J ends lost 4 bases and 5 bases, in that order; junction bases with no gene match: 8. From germline, CDR1 is MGHRA and CDR2 YSYEKL.

The J gene is TRBJ1-1, the V gene TRBV30, with a tentative D call TRBD1 (5 bases). Germline V CDR1 and CDR2: GTSNPN, SVGIG (reference sequence). Trimming removed 4 bases from V and 0 bases from J, with 12 bases in between. The CDR3 is made up of 14 amino acids. In nucleotides, the CDR3 is TGTGCCTGGACTGGGGCGCCTCTGAACACTGAAGCTTTCTTT. Encoded protein: CAWTGAPLNTEAFF.

DNA for the CDR3: TGTGCCAGCAGCTCAAAAAAGACAGGGGGCGCATATGGCTACACCTTC. It specifies CASSSKKTGGAYGYTF. The chain links TRBV5-4 to TRBJ1-2; TRBD1 agrees at 10 bases. V gave up 3 bases and J gave up 5 bases; unmatched junction bases: 10. CDR1 is SGHNT and CDR2 is YYREEE in the germline V gene (reference sequence). The CDR3 has 16 residues. The full variable domain, with the rest looked up from reference TRBV5-4 and TRBJ1-2, is ETGVTQSPTHLIKTRGQQVTLRCSSQSGHNTVSWYQQALGQGPQFIFQYYREEENGRGNFPPRFSGLQFPNYSSELNVNALELDDSALYLCASSSKKTGGAYGYTFGSGTRLTVV.

The V gene is TRBV27, the J gene TRBJ2-2, with TRBD1 identical over 9 bases. Germline V gene lookup returns CDR1 MNHEY and CDR2 SMNVEV (reference sequence). The CDR3 has 16 residues. V shed 7 bases and J 1 base; nucleotides not matched to a gene: 7. CDR3 residues: CASTPGGQGNTGELFF. CDR3 in DNA: TGTGCCAGCACTCCTGGGGGACAGGGGAACACCGGGGAGCTGTTTTTT.

The chain recombines TRBV5-1 with TRBJ2-1; 10 bases align to TRBD2. CDR1 and CDR2 from the germline V gene are SGHRS and YFSETQ. The V gene end was trimmed by 4 bases and the J gene end by 5 bases; junction bases not matched to a gene: 9. This CDR3 has 16 residues. CDR3 protein: CASSPLTSGVHNEQFF. In nucleotides, the CDR3 is TGCGCCAGCAGCCCCTTAACTAGCGGGGTTCACAATGAGCAGTTCTTC.

V usage is TRBV15 and J usage is TRBJ2-1; weak D call: TRBD2 (5 bases). CDR3 length: 15 residues. The germline V gene encodes CDR1 LNHNV and CDR2 YYDKDF (reference sequence). Trimming left V 1 base short and J 3 bases short, with 10 bases between. As DNA, the CDR3 is TGTGCCACCAGCAGAGGCGGGCACATCTACAATGAGCAGTTCTTC. Protein: CATSRGGHIYNEQFF.

In regard to this clone: Other DNA variants within this sample encode the same CDR3. The J gene is TRBJ1-1, the V gene TRBV6-5; D is undetermined. The V gene lost 6 bases and the J gene lost 5 bases, with 10 bases spanning the gap. This CDR3 has 12 amino acids. Germline V gene data show CDR1 as MNHEY and CDR2 as SVGAGI. The chain's CDR3 is CASSYIGTEAFF. The CDR3 coding sequence is TGTGCCAGCAGCTACATAGGGACTGAAGCTTTCTTT.

The chain links TRBV15 to TRBJ2-7, with a weak D call TRBD1 (5 bases). The CDR3 extends over 15 amino acids. Germline CDR1 reads LNHNV; CDR2 reads YYDKDF (reference sequence). The V end lost 3 bases, the J end lost 5 bases, and 17 bases lay between the germline ends. CDR3 DNA sequence: TGTGCCACCAGCAGCTACAGTCGTCAGGGCGACGAGCAGTACTTC. This translates into CATSSYSRQGDEQYF.

About this clone itself: This sample includes further DNA sequences coding for the same CDR3. The CDR3: CASSVEGVYGYTF. In nucleotides, the CDR3 is TGTGCCAGCAGCGTAGAGGGGGTCTATGGCTACACCTTC. The gene calls are TRBV9 and TRBJ1-2; D is perhaps TRBD1 (6 bases). The CDR3 covers 13 residues. The V gene lost 0 bases and the J gene lost 4 bases, with 7 bases spanning the gap. CDR1 is SGDLS and CDR2 is YYNGEE in the germline V gene.

The chain combines TRBV28 with TRBJ2-2; TRBD2 aligns across 8 bases. Germline V gene data show CDR1 as MDHEN and CDR2 as SYDVKM. Unmatched junction bases numbered 17, after V lost 10 bases and J lost 7 bases. The CDR3 totals 16 residues. Written as DNA, the CDR3 is TGTGCCATCTCTGCCGGGACTAGTGGATTCGGCGGGGAGCTGTTTTTT. This codes for CAISAGTSGFGGELFF.

This clone was recorded only once. The chain uses TRBV11-2 and TRBJ2-7, with 7 nucleotides matching TRBD1. With 6 bases clipped from V and 0 bases from J, the junction kept 11 bases outside the gene matches. CDR1 SGHAT and CDR2 FQNNGV come from the germline V gene. The CDR3 extends over 16 amino acids. Here the CDR3 DNA reads TGTGCCAGCAGTTACTCGAGGGGGCCGGCCTCCTACGAGCAGTACTTC. Residues: CASSYSRGPASYEQYF.